Each of the 8 T cell receptor beta chains below was sequenced from the same sample in a study of blood T cell repertoires in COVID-19. Repertoires were generated with immunoSEQ multiplex PCR, while TCRdb's copy carries only in-frame clones and drops some. The profile shows about 320,000 clones, approximately 89% of them singletons. The sample taken for sequencing was peripheral blood. Every receptor here comes from a young woman with COVID-19, enrolled during active disease.

This clone was detected a few times. This chain connects TRBV3-1 (or the pseudogene TRBV3-2) to TRBJ1-5; D perhaps matches TRBD1 (5 bases). Germline-derived CDR1 and CDR2 are LGHDT and YNNKEL (reference sequence). Trimming cost V 1 base and J 4 bases, with 8 bases left between them. This CDR3 has 14 residues. The CDR3 region has the DNA TGTGCCAGCAGCCAAGGTAACAGGAATCAGCCCCAGCATTTT. Translated: CASSQGNRNQPQHF.

This clone was detected only a few times. This sample includes further DNA sequences coding for the same CDR3. This chain joins TRBV6-2 or TRBV6-3 and TRBJ1-1, with a weak D call TRBD1 (6 bases). The CDR3 extends over 13 amino acids. The germline V gene has CDR1 MNHEY and CDR2 SVGEGT. Trimming shortened V by 5 bases and J by 5 bases, and 12 bases separated the two germline ends. DNA for the CDR3: TGTGCCAGCAGTCCAACAGGGTGGACTGAAGCTTTCTTT. Protein: CASSPTGWTEAFF.

The sample holds one count of this clone. The chain employs TRBV7-6 and TRBJ2-2, with TRBD1 matching 8 bases. V was clipped by 1 base and J by 4 bases; unmatched bases: 5. This CDR3 has 16 amino acids. Germline V gives CDR1 SGHVS, CDR2 FNYEAQ. The CDR3 loop reads CASSLVGQGFTGELFF. CDR3 sequence (DNA): TGTGCCAGCAGCTTAGTAGGACAGGGATTCACCGGGGAGCTGTTTTTT.

This chain connects TRBV6-2 or TRBV6-3 to TRBJ2-7; 7 bases agree with TRBD1. The germline V gene encodes CDR1 MNHEY and CDR2 SVGEGT. This CDR3 is built from 14 residues. V gave up 0 bases and J gave up 2 bases; unmatched junction bases: 1. The CDR3 DNA reads as TGTGCCAGCAGTTACTCGACAGGGACCTACGAGCAGTACTTC. It codes for CASSYSTGTYEQYF.

The rearrangement joins TRBV3-1 (or the pseudogene TRBV3-2) to TRBJ1-6; D is unclear. The CDR3 has 12 amino acids. CDR1 and CDR2 from the germline V gene are LGHDT and YNNKEL (reference sequence). The V and J ends lost 8 bases and 5 bases respectively, with 7 bases between them. CDR3 DNA sequence: TGTGCCAGCTCCCGTAATAATTCACCCCTCCACTTT. It is translated as CASSRNNSPLHF.

The V call is TRBV24-1, the J call TRBJ2-1; TRBD1 agrees at 7 bases. The germline V gene encodes CDR1 KGHDR and CDR2 SFDVKD. The V gene end was trimmed by 4 bases and the J gene end by 5 bases; junction bases not matched to a gene: 7. This CDR3 has 15 residues. The CDR3 DNA is TGTGCCACCAGTGACCTTGGGACAGCTAACAATGAGCAGTTCTTC. Translated: CATSDLGTANNEQFF.

The chain has TRBV2 and TRBJ1-1, with a possible D match to TRBD1 (6 bases). The V gene's germline CDR1 is SNHLY and CDR2 FYNNEI. The CDR3 consists of 12 residues. The germline V and J ends were trimmed by 7 bases and 4 bases, with 10 bases remaining between them. The CDR3 spells CASTGHPTEAFF. CDR3 bases: TGTGCCAGCACGGGACACCCCACTGAAGCTTTCTTT.

This clone was recorded once. The V gene is TRBV19, the J gene TRBJ2-2, with D possibly matching TRBD2 (5 bases). This CDR3 region has 16 residues. Germline CDR1 reads LNHDA; CDR2 reads SQIVND (reference sequence). Trimming stripped 6 bases from V and 5 bases from J, with 19 bases between. CDR3 residues: CASSPGVDTRTGELFF. Written as DNA, the CDR3 is TGTGCCAGTAGCCCCGGGGTCGACACTCGGACCGGGGAGCTGTTTTTT.